Listed here are 28 T cell receptor beta chains from one sample, sequenced in a study of CD4 T cells in relation to SARS-CoV-2 and coronaviruses. These receptors have no identified antigens. Method: immunoSEQ multiplex PCR; TCRdb's copy keeps in-frame clones and lacks some. The data contain 20,000 to 25,000 clones, under 85% of them singletons. Unexposed donor CD4+ T cells date from about 2010-2018, before the COVID-19 pandemic. Isolation of CD4+ T cells took place after less than twelve days in culture. The sequencing sample was made of CD4+ T cells from PBMCs, cultured in vitro. The source is a human donor in good health.

The sample holds a few counts of this clone. The chain couples TRBV9 to TRBJ1-3; 10 bases map to TRBD1. V trimming: 4 bases; J trimming: 4 bases; junction bases outside the gene matches: 8. Germline CDR1 SGDLS, CDR2 YYNGEE. The CDR3 spans 16 residues. The CDR3 here is CASSLRDRGGGNTIYF. CDR3 bases: TGTGCCAGCAGCCTTCGGGACAGGGGAGGCGGAAACACCATATATTTT. Complete variable domain (other parts from reference TRBV9 and TRBJ1-3): DSGVTQTPKHLITATGQRVTLRCSPRSGDLSVYWYQQSLDQGLQFLIQYYNGEERAKGNILERFSAQQFPDLHSELNLSSLELGDSALYFCASSLRDRGGGNTIYFGEGSWLTVV.

In its sample, this clone was seen a few times. The rearrangement links TRBV3-1 (or the pseudogene TRBV3-2) to TRBJ2-7, with D perhaps TRBD1 (7 bases). CDR1 is LGHDT and CDR2 is YNNKEL in the germline V gene (reference sequence). V was trimmed by 5 bases and J by 5 bases, leaving 19 bases between them. CDR3 length equals 15 residues. CDR3 in amino acids: CASSLRDSRSDEQYF. The CDR3 DNA reads as TGTGCCAGCAGCTTGCGGGACAGTCGTTCAGACGAGCAGTACTTC.

The gene calls are TRBV5-4 and TRBJ2-7; D is unresolved. CDR3 length equals 14 residues. The germline V and J ends were trimmed by 4 bases and 2 bases, with 13 bases remaining between them. Germline loops: CDR1 SGHNT, CDR2 YYREEE (reference sequence). Here the CDR3 reads CASSLSDKAYEQYF. The CDR3 bases are TGTGCCAGCAGCCTAAGCGACAAAGCCTACGAGCAGTACTTC.

J is TRBJ2-6 and V is TRBV25-1, with TRBD1 as a possible D gene (5 bases). This CDR3 has 16 amino acids. V was cut by 6 bases and J by 0 bases, with 12 bases left in between. Looked up from germline, CDR1 is MGHDK and CDR2 is SYGVNS. DNA for the CDR3: TGTGCCAGCAGCACCACAGGTTACTCTGGGGCCAACGTCCTGACTTTC. This translates into CASSTTGYSGANVLTF.

This chain uses TRBV4-2 with TRBJ1-5; D gene unclear. The V end lost 0 bases, the J end lost 0 bases, and 9 bases lay between the germline ends. The CDR3 contains 16 residues. The germline V gene has CDR1 LGHNA and CDR2 YNFKEQ. The CDR3 region is CASSQESGYSNQPQHF. The CDR3, as DNA: TGTGCCAGCAGCCAAGAATCGGGATATAGCAATCAGCCCCAGCATTTT.

V gene TRBV4-1 combines with J gene TRBJ1-2, with TRBD1 identical over 7 bases. CDR1 MGHRA and CDR2 YSYEKL come from the germline V gene. V lost 0 bases to trimming and J lost 4 bases; unmatched junction nucleotides: 11. The CDR3 is 17 residues long. CDR3 residues: CASSQETQGPRGYGYTF. CDR3 DNA sequence: TGCGCCAGCAGCCAAGAAACACAGGGGCCGAGGGGCTATGGCTACACCTTC.

The chain carries TRBV12-5 and TRBJ2-5; 12 bases are a match to TRBD2. CDR3 size: 18 residues. V trimming: 6 bases; J trimming: 5 bases; junction bases outside the gene matches: 16. Per germline, CDR1 LGHNT and CDR2 FRNRAP. CDR3 sequence (DNA): TGTGCTAGTGGGGCGATATCAGATGGGACTAGCGGGCCTGAGACCCAGTACTTC. Its protein product is CASGAISDGTSGPETQYF.

A remark on this clone: Other DNA sequences in the sample encode the same CDR3. The chain employs TRBV7-9 and TRBJ1-1; the D gene is possibly TRBD1 (6 bases). From germline, CDR1 is SEHNR and CDR2 FQNEAQ (reference sequence). V gave up 1 base and J gave up 4 bases, with 13 bases separating them. This CDR3 contains 15 residues. CDR3 residues: CASSLGGGGGTEAFF. The DNA of the CDR3 is TGTGCCAGCAGCTTAGGAGGAGGAGGGGGCACTGAAGCTTTCTTT.

V gene TRBV7-9 combines with J gene TRBJ1-3; TRBD1 matches at 8 bases. The J segment lost 0 bases and the V segment lost 4 bases, leaving 2 bases of the junction unmatched. The length of the CDR3 is 15 residues. CDR1 SEHNR and CDR2 FQNEAQ come from the germline V gene (reference sequence). Here the CDR3 reads CASSSDRASGNTIYF. For the CDR3, the DNA is TGTGCCAGCAGCTCGGACAGGGCCTCTGGAAACACCATATATTTT.

This clone showed up just a few times. CDR3 sequence: CASSPGTGDTGELFF. The CDR3 DNA follows: TGTGCCAGCAGTCCTGGGACAGGGGACACCGGGGAGCTGTTTTTT. The chain joins TRBV6-5 to TRBJ2-2; 10 nucleotides align to TRBD1. The CDR3 loop spans 15 amino acids. The germline V gene has CDR1 MNHEY and CDR2 SVGAGI. Unmatched junction bases numbered 3, after V lost 5 bases and J lost 3 bases.

This clone was recorded only once. The J gene is TRBJ2-6, the V gene TRBV3-1 (or the pseudogene TRBV3-2); 7 bases are a match to TRBD1. The germline V gene encodes CDR1 LGHDT and CDR2 YNNKEL (reference sequence). The V gene end was trimmed by 4 bases and the J gene end by 7 bases; junction bases not matched to a gene: 7. This CDR3 region has 15 residues. CDR3 coding DNA: TGTGCCAGCAGCCGACACAGGGGAAGCGCCAACGTCCTGACTTTC. Protein: CASSRHRGSANVLTF.

The rearrangement uses TRBV19 and TRBJ2-4; maybe TRBD2 (6 bases). Germline-derived CDR1 and CDR2 are LNHDA and SQIVND (reference sequence). CDR3 length equals 16 residues. Deletions cut 0 bases from V and 6 bases from J, with 15 bases between. The CDR3 nucleotides are TGTGCCAGTAGTATAGATCTGGGGGGTCGGGGAAACATTCAGTACTTC. As protein: CASSIDLGGRGNIQYF. Full variable domain (missing parts from reference TRBV19 and TRBJ2-4): DGGITQSPKYLFRKEGQNVTLSCEQNLNHDAMYWYRQDPGQGLRLIYYSQIVNDFQKGDIAEGYSVSREKKESFPLTVTSAQKNPTAFYLCASSIDLGGRGNIQYFGAGTRLSVL.

The chain is built from TRBV6-5 and TRBJ2-7; no reliable D call. The V end lost 7 bases, the J end lost 4 bases, and 8 bases lay between the germline ends. This CDR3 is 11 amino acids long. Germline CDR1 MNHEY, CDR2 SVGAGI. In DNA, the CDR3 is TGTGCCAGCATTTGGACGTACGAGCAGTACTTC. Encoded protein: CASIWTYEQYF.

The V gene is TRBV20-1, the J gene TRBJ1-1; D is undetermined. This CDR3 has 10 amino acids. The V gene's germline CDR1 is DFQATT and CDR2 SNEGSKA (reference sequence). Trimming removed 6 bases at V and 8 bases at J, with 10 bases between. Here the CDR3 DNA reads TGCAGTGCCCATTTAGGGGAAGCTTTCTTT. It translates to CSAHLGEAFF.

Only a few counts were recorded for this clone. DNA for the CDR3: TGTGCCAGCAGTTATCAAGGGACAGGGCCTTACAATGAGCAGTTCTTC. This sequence encodes CASSYQGTGPYNEQFF. This chain connects TRBV6-5 to TRBJ2-1, with TRBD1 matching 9 bases. In germline, CDR1 is MNHEY, CDR2 SVGAGI. The CDR3 sequence is 16 residues long. V gave up 3 bases and J gave up 4 bases; unmatched junction bases: 7.

The chain carries TRBV5-1 and TRBJ2-7; 11 bases agree with TRBD2. This CDR3 contains 18 residues. The V gene's germline CDR1 is SGHRS and CDR2 YFSETQ. V shed 3 bases, J shed 2 bases, and the junction held 13 bases outside the gene matches. For the CDR3, the DNA is TGCGCCAGCAGCTACTATTTTTTGACTAGCGGGACAACCTACGAGCAGTACTTC. Protein product: CASSYYFLTSGTTYEQYF.

The chain joins TRBV7-2 to TRBJ2-1; the match to TRBD2 covers 9 bases. Trimming cost V 3 bases and J 6 bases; bases outside gene matches: 6. Germline V gives CDR1 SGHTA, CDR2 FQGNSA. This CDR3 region has 15 residues. The CDR3 protein is CASSLVAGGVNEQFF. CDR3 DNA sequence: TGTGCCAGCAGCTTGGTTGCGGGAGGGGTCAATGAGCAGTTCTTC.

The chain recombines TRBV11-2 with TRBJ1-2; TRBD1 is a possible D gene (6 bases). The V and J ends lost 5 bases and 5 bases respectively, with 15 bases between them. Per the germline V gene, CDR1 is SGHAT and CDR2 is FQNNGV. This CDR3 region has 14 residues. CDR3 sequence (DNA): TGTGCCAGCAGCATTACAGGGTTCGGGTATGGCTACACCTTC. Amino acids: CASSITGFGYGYTF.

This clone is termed hyperexpanded. J is TRBJ1-2 and V is TRBV6-2 or TRBV6-3; D call uncertain. This CDR3 has 16 residues. The V end was cut by 4 bases, the J end by 4 bases, with 19 bases between. The V gene's germline CDR1 is MNHEY and CDR2 SVGEGT. The CDR3 DNA sequence: TGTGCCAGCAGTTCCTCGGGTCTCACTAGGTCCTATGGCTACACCTTC. Its translation is CASSSSGLTRSYGYTF.

The chain is built from TRBV19 and TRBJ1-5; D is perhaps TRBD1 (5 bases). Trimming pared 5 bases from V and 0 bases from J, leaving 8 bases between. Germline CDR1 reads LNHDA; CDR2 reads SQIVND (reference sequence). The CDR3 covers 14 residues. The CDR3: CASSQTDSNQPQHF. The CDR3 DNA sequence: TGTGCCAGTAGTCAGACAGATAGCAATCAGCCCCAGCATTTT.

The CDR3 nucleotides read TGTGCCAGCAGTTTGTCCCGGGGCTACGAGCAGTACTTC. Encoded protein: CASSLSRGYEQYF. The chain combines TRBV27 with TRBJ2-7, with D perhaps matching TRBD2 (5 bases). This CDR3 is 13 amino acids long. V was cut by 3 bases and J by 3 bases, with 9 bases left in between. CDR1 and CDR2 (germline): MNHEY, SMNVEV (reference sequence).

This clone showed up just once. CDR3: CASSPSQVSNQPQHF. The CDR3 DNA reads as TGTGCCAGCTCACCAAGCCAGGTTAGCAATCAGCCCCAGCATTTT. The J gene is TRBJ1-5, the V gene TRBV18; no clear D. The CDR3 totals 15 residues. CDR1 KGHSH and CDR2 LQKENI come from the germline V gene. V lost 2 bases, J lost 0 bases, and 8 bases lay in between. Full variable domain (outside the CDR3, taken from reference TRBV18 and TRBJ1-5): NAGVMQNPRHLVRRRGQEARLRCSPMKGHSHVYWYRQLPEEGLKFMVYLQKENIIDESGMPKERFSAEFPKEGPSILRIQQVVRGDSAAYFCASSPSQVSNQPQHFGDGTRLSIL.

This chain joins TRBV10-3 and TRBJ2-7; 9 bases are a match to TRBD1. Germline trimming cut 8 bases from V and 3 bases from J; bases unmatched to any gene: 2. This CDR3 has 12 residues. CDR1 ENHRY and CDR2 SYGVKD come from the germline V gene. The CDR3 loop is CAIRDRDYEQYF. CDR3 nucleotides: TGTGCCATCCGGGACAGGGACTACGAGCAGTACTTC.

V is TRBV19 and J is TRBJ1-1; D gene uncertain. The CDR3 runs 13 residues. The V end lost 8 bases, the J end lost 7 bases, and 17 bases lay between the germline ends. Germline-derived CDR1 and CDR2 are LNHDA and SQIVND (reference sequence). DNA of the CDR3: TGTGCCAGTCGGGGAGACGGTTGGGGTGAAGCTTTCTTT. Its translation: CASRGDGWGEAFF.

The genes are TRBV5-1 and TRBJ1-1; TRBD1 agrees at 8 bases. CDR1 is SGHRS, CDR2 YFSETQ, per germline. This CDR3 is built from 13 residues. V lost 0 bases to trimming and J lost 8 bases; unmatched junction nucleotides: 3. The DNA of the CDR3 is TGCGCCAGCAGCTTGGGACAGGGGAGAGAAGCTTTCTTT. This translates into CASSLGQGREAFF.

The chain recombines TRBV24-1 with TRBJ2-6, with 8 nucleotides matching TRBD1. Per the germline V gene, CDR1 is KGHDR and CDR2 is SFDVKD. The CDR3 contains 18 residues. Germline trimming cut 2 bases from V and 2 bases from J; bases unmatched to any gene: 7. The chain's CDR3 is CATSDSRGLGPGANVLTF. DNA of the CDR3: TGTGCCACCAGTGATTCCAGGGGGCTTGGGCCTGGGGCCAACGTCCTGACTTTC.

This clone was observed once. The chain employs TRBV7-9 and TRBJ1-5; unclear D gene. Germline assignment: CDR1 SEHNR and CDR2 FQNEAQ (reference sequence). This CDR3 is built from 16 residues. The V end was cut by 1 base, the J end by 2 bases, with 12 bases between. The CDR3 bases are TGTGCCAGCAGCTTAGTCTCTTCGAATGGCAATCAGCCCCAGCATTTT. Amino acids: CASSLVSSNGNQPQHF.

The rearrangement links TRBV4-1 to TRBJ1-2, with TRBD1 as a possible D gene (5 bases). V was cut by 2 bases and J by 8 bases, with 21 bases left in between. The CDR3 is 16 residues long. In germline, CDR1 is MGHRA, CDR2 YSYEKL. The CDR3: CASSQPWAGAKLGYTF. CDR3 nucleotides: TGCGCCAGCAGCCAACCCTGGGCCGGGGCCAAACTAGGCTACACCTTC.